The table lists the clone carrying this T cell receptor beta chain with many counts. The data are from a study of early T cells in non-severe SARS-CoV-2 infection. V was clipped by 2 bases and J by 6 bases; unmatched bases: 1. CDR1 is KGHSH, CDR2 LQKENI, per germline. This CDR3 is built from 13 residues. TCRdb recomputed calls from the 5' RACE reads with MiXCR, one row per CDR3 protein. The sample has over 15,000 distinct CDR3 sequences, more than 5.5% seen once. Material: whole blood, obtained at baseline. The rearrangement links TRBV18 to TRBJ1-2, with TRBD1 matching over 9 bases. This TCR derives from an adult who was a healthcare worker with PCR-confirmed SARS-CoV-2 infection or an uninfected control (not recorded which). The CDR3 DNA follows: TGTGCCAGCTCACCAAGGACAGGGGATGGCTACACCTTC. As protein: CASSPRTGDGYTF.